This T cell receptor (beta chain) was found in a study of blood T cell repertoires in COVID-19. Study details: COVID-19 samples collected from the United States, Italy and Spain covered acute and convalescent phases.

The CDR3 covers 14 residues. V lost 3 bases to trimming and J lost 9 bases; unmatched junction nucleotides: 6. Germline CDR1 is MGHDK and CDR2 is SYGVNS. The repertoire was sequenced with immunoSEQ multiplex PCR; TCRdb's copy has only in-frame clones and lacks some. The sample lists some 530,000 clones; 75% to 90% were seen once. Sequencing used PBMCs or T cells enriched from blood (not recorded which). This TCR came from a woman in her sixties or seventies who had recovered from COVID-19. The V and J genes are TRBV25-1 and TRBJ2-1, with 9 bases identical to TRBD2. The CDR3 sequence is CASSDISGGTEQFF. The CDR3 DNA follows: TGTGCCAGCAGTGATATTAGCGGGGGCACTGAGCAGTTCTTC.